The entry below gives a single T cell receptor (beta chain) sequence along with its context. This CDR3 comprises 15 residues. Germline assignment: CDR1 SEHNR and CDR2 FQNEAQ (reference sequence). Trimming shortened V by 1 base and J by 7 bases, and 13 bases separated the two germline ends. The sample belongs to a study of fetal regulatory T cell absence and autoimmunity. Repertoires were generated with immunoSEQ multiplex PCR, while TCRdb's copy carries only in-frame clones and drops some. The sample includes roughly 95,000 clones, approximately 79% of them seen just once. This TCR was recovered from a male donor with IPEX syndrome. J is TRBJ1-4 and V is TRBV7-9; D call uncertain. The sequencing input was pancreas tissue. CDR3 DNA: TGTGCCAGCAGCTTAGGCTGGTTGAATGGTGAAAAACTGTTTTTT. It encodes CASSLGWLNGEKLFF.